These 21 T cell receptor beta chains originate from one sample sequenced in a study of blood T cells in healthy people across ages. Using a J-beta primer mix together with a sample-barcoded 5' primer, a second PCR was run for roughly 6 to 12 cycles. TCRdb analysed the 5' RACE reads with MiXCR anew, one entry per CDR3 protein. The table has 700,000 to 900,000 distinct CDR3 sequences, approximately 55% seen once. What was sequenced was blood. The receptors were gathered from a man older than 75 in good health.

This rearrangement joins TRBV6-1 to TRBJ2-5; perhaps D is TRBD1 or TRBD2 (5 bases each). The DNA end lines up better with TRBJ2-7; the J call may be wrong. The CDR3 is 14 amino acids. Germline V lookup: CDR1 MNHNS, CDR2 SASEGT. The CDR3 loop reads CASSEILGVGEQYF. The CDR3 DNA reads as TGTGCCAGCAGTGAAATTTTGGGGGTAGGCGAGCAGTACTTC.

The chain carries TRBV24-1 and TRBJ2-3; D remains ambiguous. Germline V gives CDR1 KGHDR, CDR2 SFDVKD. V lost 1 base and J lost 2, with 9 bases in between. The CDR3 covers 15 residues. For the CDR3, the DNA is TGTGCCACCAGTGATTTCGGCGGATACACAGATACGCAGTATTTT. Translated: CATSDFGGYTDTQYF.

This chain connects TRBV21-1 to TRBJ2-5; whether TRBD2, the table's D call, matches the DNA was not checked. TRBV21-1 is a pseudogene locus. This CDR3 spans 17 amino acids. The CDR3, as DNA: TGTGCCAGCAGCAAATCCTATAGGACTAGCAACCAAGAGACCCAGTACTTC. Encoded protein: CASSKSYRTSNQETQYF.

The chain uses TRBV10-3 and TRBJ2-1; tentatively, D is TRBD1 (6 bases). The CDR3 loop spans 14 amino acids. Trimming removed 4 bases at V and 9 bases at J, with 16 bases between. Germline V lookup: CDR1 ENHRY, CDR2 SYGVKD. Written as DNA, the CDR3 is TGTGCCATCAGTGGGGTTCAGGGGACGGGTGAGCAGTTCTTC. Amino acid sequence: CAISGVQGTGEQFF.

J is TRBJ2-3 and V is TRBV28, with a tentative D call TRBD2 (6 bases). CDR1 MDHEN and CDR2 SYDVKM come from the germline V gene. The CDR3 has 15 residues. V lost 7 bases, J lost 3 bases, and 17 bases lay in between. The CDR3 loop is CASKSRAGPTDTQYF. CDR3 nucleotides: TGTGCCAGCAAAAGTAGGGCGGGGCCTACAGATACGCAGTATTTT.

The V call is TRBV6-6, the J call TRBJ2-2; D ambiguous. V shed 7 bases and J shed 7 bases, with 13 bases lying between them. The CDR3 consists of 13 residues. Germline CDR1 reads MNHNY; CDR2 reads SVGAGI (reference sequence). As DNA, the CDR3 is TGTGCCAGCATCCCCGGTTTTAGCGGGGAGCTGTTTTTT. It specifies CASIPGFSGELFF.

This clonotype was seen more than once but under ten times. The V gene is TRBV29-1, the J gene TRBJ2-4; TRBD2 aligns across 10 bases. Germline V gene sequence: CDR1 SQVTM, CDR2 ANQGSEA. Trimming removed 6 bases from V and 13 bases from J; junction bases left unmatched: 9. The CDR3 consists of 12 residues. This CDR3 is CSVGQAGGKQYF. Here the CDR3 DNA reads TGCAGCGTCGGCCAAGCGGGAGGGAAGCAGTACTTC.

The sample holds a few counts of this clonotype. CDR3 in DNA: TGTGCCAGCAGCCCTACAATGGGGAGGGGAGGTGAGCAGTTCTTC. Translation gives CASSPTMGRGGEQFF. The V and J genes are TRBV9 and TRBJ2-1; TRBD2 agrees at 7 bases. Losses at the gene ends were 4 bases for V and 9 bases for J; bases not matched to a gene: 13. The CDR3 covers 15 residues. In germline, CDR1 is SGDLS, CDR2 YYNGEE.

V and J are TRBV18 and TRBJ2-7; D is possibly TRBD2 (5 bases). CDR3 size: 14 residues. The V gene lost 3 bases and the J gene lost 5 bases, with 14 bases spanning the gap. Germline CDR1 and CDR2: KGHSH and LQKENI. CDR3 DNA: TGTGCCAGCTCACCCCGGACTGTGGGTGACGAGCAGTACTTC. It yields the protein CASSPRTVGDEQYF.

About this clonotype itself: Relative to the germline gene, one junction end is altered; a read error may explain this. This chain joins TRBV2 and TRBJ2-5; D is undetermined. Germline V gene lookup returns CDR1 SNHLY and CDR2 FYNNEI. This CDR3 spans 12 amino acids. Written as DNA, the CDR3 is TGTGCCAGCGGTGACTTCCAAGAGACCCAGTACTTC. Translating gives CASGDFQETQYF. Full variable domain (rest looked up from reference TRBV2 and TRBJ2-5): EPEVTQTPSHQVTQMGQEVILRCVPISNHLYFYWYRQILGQKVEFLVSFYNNEISEKSEIFDDQFSVERPDGSNFTLKIRSTKLEDSAMYFCASGDFQETQYFGPGTRLLVL.

The chain is built from TRBV2 and TRBJ2-7, with a tentative D call TRBD2 (6 bases). Per germline, CDR1 SNHLY and CDR2 FYNNEI. V dropped 8 bases and J dropped 1 base, with 12 bases sitting between them. CDR3 size: 13 residues. The CDR3 loop is CASWGGESYEQYF. The CDR3 DNA is TGTGCCAGCTGGGGCGGGGAATCCTACGAGCAGTACTTC.

This chain links TRBV2 with TRBJ2-7, with TRBD2 as a possible D gene (5 bases). Germline values: CDR1 SNHLY, CDR2 FYNNEI. CDR3 length: 13 amino acids. Trimming cost V 8 bases and J 4 bases, with 15 bases left between them. CDR3 coding DNA: TGTGCCAGCGGAAGCGGACCAACTTACGAGCAGTACTTC. Its protein is CASGSGPTYEQYF.

J is TRBJ2-3 and V is TRBV20-1; the D gene could be TRBD1 or TRBD2 (7 bases each). Trimming stripped 0 bases from V and 14 bases from J, with 27 bases between. The CDR3 sequence is 16 residues long. Germline V lookup: CDR1 DFQATT, CDR2 SNEGSKA (reference sequence). For the CDR3, the DNA is TGCAGTGCTAGAGATCTGGGTATTGGGAGGGACAGATACGCGTATTTT. Residues: CSARDLGIGRDRYAYF.

This clonotype has only a few counts. This chain links TRBV6-6 with TRBJ2-7, with D perhaps matching TRBD2 (5 bases). The CDR3 length is 14 residues. Germline V CDR1 and CDR2: MNHNY, SVGAGI (reference sequence). V lost 4 bases, J lost 4 bases, and 14 bases lay in between. CDR3 sequence reads: CASSFGSSGYEQYF. In DNA, the CDR3 is TGTGCCAGCAGTTTCGGATCCTCGGGGTACGAGCAGTACTTC.

The chain combines TRBV28 with TRBJ1-2, with D possibly matching TRBD1 (6 bases). V was trimmed by 6 bases and J by 7 bases, leaving 15 bases between them. CDR1 is MDHEN and CDR2 is SYDVKM in the germline V gene. This CDR3 spans 13 amino acids. The CDR3 nucleotides read TGTGCCAGCAGCCAGGGGTGGGTTGGTGGCTACACCTTC. This encodes CASSQGWVGGYTF.

The chain links TRBV18 to TRBJ1-4, with D perhaps TRBD1 (6 bases). V was shortened by 3 bases and J by 0 bases, with 11 bases between the two germline ends. The CDR3 has 16 residues. Germline V gives CDR1 KGHSH, CDR2 LQKENI. This CDR3 reads CASSPRGSATNEKLFF. The CDR3 nucleotides read TGTGCCAGCTCACCCAGGGGTTCGGCAACTAATGAAAAACTGTTTTTT.

This sequence joins TRBV6-5 and TRBJ2-7, with D unclear. V dropped 2 bases and J dropped 2 bases, with 7 bases sitting between them. CDR1 MNHEY and CDR2 SVGAGI come from the germline V gene. This CDR3 contains 13 residues. Written as DNA, the CDR3 is TGTGCCAGCAGTTACCACTCCACCTACGAGCAGTACTTC. Translated: CASSYHSTYEQYF.

The chain links TRBV20-1 to TRBJ1-1; no reliable D call. V lost 3 bases, J lost 4 bases, and 9 bases lay in between. CDR3 length: 12 residues. Looked up from germline, CDR1 is DFQATT and CDR2 is SNEGSKA (reference sequence). The CDR3 sequence is CSASGPTTEAFF. The CDR3 region has the DNA TGCAGTGCTAGTGGCCCGACCACTGAAGCTTTCTTT.

CDR3 DNA sequence: TGTGCCAGCTCACCGGTCGAGTTTTCCAGCTATGGCTACACCTTC. It translates to CASSPVEFSSYGYTF. V and J are TRBV18 and TRBJ1-2; D remains ambiguous. V lost 3 bases to trimming and J lost 4 bases, with 15 bases between them. Looked up from germline, CDR1 is KGHSH and CDR2 is LQKENI. The CDR3 covers 15 residues.

The gene calls are TRBV7-2 and TRBJ1-2, with a tentative D call TRBD1 (6 bases). Germline V lookup: CDR1 SGHTA, CDR2 FQGNSA. Trimming took 2 bases from V and 8 from J, leaving 9 bases between them. This CDR3 contains 12 residues. In DNA, the CDR3 is TGTGCCAGCAGCTTACCGGGGGCCGGCTACACCTTC. It codes for CASSLPGAGYTF.

V is TRBV10-3 and J is TRBJ2-7; TRBD1 matches 9 bases. Trimming removed 4 bases from V and 4 bases from J; junction bases left unmatched: 8. This CDR3 has 15 residues. Germline-derived CDR1 and CDR2 are ENHRY and SYGVKD. The CDR3 region has the DNA TGTGCCATCAGTGGCCCCGGGGACAGGGAATACGAGCAGTACTTC. As protein: CAISGPGDREYEQYF.